These 12 T cell receptor beta chains originate from one sample sequenced in a study of CD4 T cells in relation to SARS-CoV-2 and coronaviruses. Their target antigens are unknown. Clones were sequenced by immunoSEQ multiplex PCR, and TCRdb holds only the in-frame ones, with some missing. The profile covers approximately 41,000 clones, with under 85% appearing a single time and 20% taken by the ten largest. Sequences were obtained from memory CD4+ T cells from PBMCs, cultured in vitro. The receptor source for this set is an adult with COVID-19.

The chain joins TRBV4-1 to TRBJ1-4; D ambiguous. The length of the CDR3 is 15 residues. Germline-derived CDR1 and CDR2 are MGHRA and YSYEKL. The V and J ends lost 4 bases and 7 bases respectively, with 16 bases between them. Written as DNA, the CDR3 is TGCGCCAGCAGCCCACTCGTCCCCTGGGGTGAAAAACTGTTTTTT. Translation gives CASSPLVPWGEKLFF.

The rearrangement uses TRBV5-1 and TRBJ2-5; D is ambiguous. Germline CDR1 and CDR2: SGHRS and YFSETQ. The length of the CDR3 is 13 residues. Deletions cut 0 bases from V and 5 bases from J, with 8 bases between. The CDR3 DNA sequence: TGCGCCAGCAGCTTGGCCAGTCGGGAGACCCAGTACTTC. Encoded protein: CASSLASRETQYF.

The chain is built from TRBV29-1 and TRBJ2-1; D may match TRBD1 or TRBD2 (5 bases each). Germline CDR1 SQVTM, CDR2 ANQGSEA. There are 16 residues in the CDR3. Trimming cost V 6 bases and J 0 bases, with 18 bases left between them. As DNA, the CDR3 is TGCAGCGTCCCCTCCTCCGGGACCGGCTCCTACAATGAGCAGTTCTTC. Amino acid sequence: CSVPSSGTGSYNEQFF.

The chain links TRBV2 to TRBJ2-5; D not certain. Trimming pared 9 bases from V and 3 bases from J, leaving 5 bases between. CDR1 is SNHLY and CDR2 is FYNNEI in the germline V gene. The CDR3 length is 10 residues. CDR3 in amino acids: CASEEETQYF. The CDR3 DNA sequence: TGTGCCAGTGAAGAAGAGACCCAGTACTTC. The variable domain in full, completed from reference TRBV2 and TRBJ2-5, reads EPEVTQTPSHQVTQMGQEVILRCVPISNHLYFYWYRQILGQKVEFLVSFYNNEISEKSEIFDDQFSVERPDGSNFTLKIRSTKLEDSAMYFCASEEETQYFGPGTRLLVL.

The V and J genes are TRBV9 and TRBJ2-7, with a weak D call TRBD2 (5 bases). The V gene's germline CDR1 is SGDLS and CDR2 YYNGEE. With 0 bases removed from V and 0 bases from J, the gap between germline ends came to 7 bases. The CDR3 loop spans 14 amino acids. In DNA form, the CDR3 reads TGTGCCAGCAGCGTAGCAGCGGTCTCCTACGAGCAGTACTTC. Its protein product is CASSVAAVSYEQYF.

The chain recombines TRBV18 with TRBJ2-5; no clear D. V lost 4 bases to trimming and J lost 0 bases, with 3 bases between them. The CDR3 covers 12 residues. Germline CDR1 KGHSH, CDR2 LQKENI. CDR3 sequence reads: CASSRYQETQYF. Here the CDR3 DNA reads TGTGCCAGCTCACGGTACCAAGAGACCCAGTACTTC.

A single count supports this clone. The chain combines TRBV3-1 (or the pseudogene TRBV3-2) with TRBJ2-1, with 10 bases that match TRBD2. Germline V gene sequence: CDR1 LGHDT, CDR2 YNNKEL (reference sequence). The CDR3 is 13 amino acids. V lost 1 base and J lost 9; bases outside the gene matches: 0. In nucleotides, the CDR3 is TGTGCCAGCAGCCAAGCTAGCGGGGGTGAGCAGTTCTTC. Protein: CASSQASGGEQFF.

The chain combines TRBV18 with TRBJ1-3, with D hard to call. Per the germline V gene, CDR1 is KGHSH and CDR2 is LQKENI. V was shortened by 2 bases and J by 7 bases, with 12 bases between the two germline ends. This CDR3 is built from 14 residues. In DNA form, the CDR3 reads TGTGCCAGCTCACCAACCGGGTTCGATAACACCATATATTTT. It specifies CASSPTGFDNTIYF.

J is TRBJ1-1 and V is TRBV11-3; no clear D gene. The germline V gene encodes CDR1 SGHNT and CDR2 YENEEA. The CDR3 runs to 13 residues. Trimming took off 1 base at V and 1 base at J, with 4 bases between the two ends. CDR3 sequence: CASSLGGNTEAFF. In DNA form, the CDR3 reads TGTGCCAGCAGCTTAGGGGGGAACACTGAAGCTTTCTTT.

This rearrangement joins TRBV6-5 to TRBJ2-7; D not resolved. This CDR3 spans 14 amino acids. Trimming removed 7 bases at V and 3 bases at J, with 16 bases between. CDR1 and CDR2 (germline): MNHEY, SVGAGI. The CDR3 DNA sequence: TGTGCCAGCACACTGGGCGGCAGAATCTACGAGCAGTACTTC. Amino acids: CASTLGGRIYEQYF.

The chain employs TRBV20-1 and TRBJ1-2, with D unclear. The germline V gene has CDR1 DFQATT and CDR2 SNEGSKA (reference sequence). V was shortened by 7 bases and J by 2 bases, with 8 bases between the two germline ends. The CDR3 sequence is 11 residues long. The CDR3 protein is CSDATNYGYTF. CDR3 nucleotides: TGCAGTGATGCTACCAACTATGGCTACACCTTC.

This chain uses TRBV7-2 with TRBJ2-5, with 10 bases identical to TRBD2. Germline V CDR1 and CDR2: SGHTA, FQGNSA. This CDR3 region has 14 residues. Trimming cost V 5 bases and J 3 bases; bases outside gene matches: 3. The CDR3 nucleotides read TGTGCCAGCAGCCCAGGACTAGCGGAAGAGACCCAGTACTTC. The encoded protein is CASSPGLAEETQYF.